This note documents a single T cell receptor beta chain sequence. The sample is drawn from a study of PD-L1 blockade in urothelial cancer. Study at large: Bladder-origin urothelial cancer in males described about 85% of the roughly 29 patients.

Data came from immunoSEQ multiplex PCR; TCRdb stores just in-frame clones and leaves some out. Of about 32,000 clones detected, 85% to 90% appear once; the ten largest clones hold approximately 4%. This CDR3 comprises 16 residues. Germline assignment: CDR1 SGHRS and CDR2 YFSETQ. Trimming removed 0 bases from V and 5 bases from J, with 17 bases in between. This TCR derives from a man aged 45-65 years with urothelial cancer. The material was PBMCs, obtained around atezolizumab (anti-PD-L1) treatment. The chain employs TRBV5-1 and TRBJ2-5; the D gene is possibly TRBD1 (6 bases). CDR3 bases: TGCGCCAGCAGCTTGGCCGTGCGACAGGATTACGAGACCCAGTACTTC. This gives the protein CASSLAVRQDYETQYF.